This TCR beta chain stems from a study of T cell repertoires in cytomegalovirus infection (dated by TCRdb to between 2017 and 2020). Turning to the overall study: Peptide stimulations targeted recently identified HLA-C-restricted CMV epitopes, whose presentation resists viral immunomodulation, together with well-studied HLA-B-restricted epitopes. The HLA type of each donor mattered for the analysis, because public TCR beta signatures pointed to carriage of CMV infection along with the matching HLA type.

General conclusions and limits of the study: The ex vivo response was dominated by HLA-C-restricted CMV-specific TCR beta clonotypes, and the single most frequent clonotype in two of eight donors was supplied by these HLA-C-restricted clonotypes. In both this cohort and an independent 352-donor cohort, the cumulative frequency of public TCR beta family members distinguished carriers of CMV infection plus the relevant HLA type.

About this clonotype itself: What antigen it recognizes has not been identified. No per-base quality is available; no much larger clone lies one base away.

According to the study, the label for this sample's treatment or condition signals: in vitro stimulation with specific CMV peptide epitopes to enrich CMV-specific T cells. The instrument given in TCRdb is Illumina HiSeq 1500. TCRdb trimmed public reads at Q25 via fastp, called clones via MiXCR and kept in-frame beta chains. Rows merge per CDR3 protein into single entries with the most common DNA and genes. This sample comprises about 60,000 distinct CDR3 sequences, 20% to 25% of them detected only once. The ten largest clones add up to over 60% of the sample. Taken from the germline V gene, the CDR1 and CDR2 loops are SGHTA and FQGNSA. The CDR3 numbers 15 residues from cysteine through phenylalanine. Left in the record is the CDR3 DNA by itself, 45 bases read in frame from the first base. V loses 8 bases of germline sequence and J loses 5 bases, and the interval between the two ends is 19 bases.

This receptor chain uses TRBV7-2 and TRBJ1-5, with the D segment identity uncertain. The material was CD8+ T cells from cultured PBMCs, obtained from culture after CMV antigen stimulation. This clonotype originated in a human donor in good health (CMV status not recorded). Some clones in this sample may be carry-over from other donors' samples. For the CDR3, the sequence is CASGYLGYGDQPQHF. The DNA reads TGTGCCAGCGGATACTTGGGGTATGGTGATCAGCCCCAGCATTTT.